The table lists the clone carrying this T cell receptor beta chain with a count of one. The source of the sample is a study of blood T cell repertoires in COVID-19. Participants were aged about 18 to 90 years from more than 20 US areas. Cohort assignment relied on participant-reported clinical history. The length of the CDR3 is 15 residues. Per the germline V gene, CDR1 is SGHRS and CDR2 is YFSETQ. J gave up 0 bases and V 4 bases, and 6 bases lay outside the gene matches. Original analysis: Reference gene primer amplification gave nucleated cell count estimates. Method: immunoSEQ multiplex PCR; TCRdb's copy keeps in-frame clones and lacks some. D and trimming come from the DNA, and the V and J calls and clone size come from that table. The sample comprises under 300,000 clones, around 85% of which are singletons, and around 2% rests with the top ten.

V gene TRBV5-1 combines with J gene TRBJ2-7; TRBD1 aligns across 8 bases. This clonotype was obtained from a woman between 45 and 60 years old who had recovered from COVID-19. Sequencing was carried out using PBMCs or T cells enriched from blood (not recorded which). CDR3 in amino acids: CASSQWTGYSYEQYF. In DNA form, the CDR3 reads TGCGCCAGCAGCCAATGGACAGGGTACTCCTACGAGCAGTACTTC.